This TCR beta chain appears in the sequencing data of a study of blood T cells in healthy people across ages. At the level of the study: With template switching, about one barcoded beta molecule was captured per two T cells. Study results and caveats: The study found TCR beta diversity correlated strongly with naive T cell percentage.

Through a sample-barcoded 5' primer and a J-beta primer mix, a second PCR was run for roughly 6 to 12 cycles. Paired-end reads containing CDR3 totaled no fewer than 2.5 million for each sample. One entry per CDR3 protein results from TCRdb running MiXCR on the 5' RACE reads. The sample yields around 1.5 million distinct CDR3 sequences, around 42% seen once. Ten or more counts support this clonotype. The antigen remains undetermined. The CDR3 is 12 residues long. Between the trimmed V and J ends, which lost 6 bases and 5 bases, there was a span of 10 bases. The receptor was derived from a woman between 18 and 30 years old in good health. Sequencing input: blood. The V and J genes are TRBV12-3 or TRBV12-4 and TRBJ1-1; TRBD1 is a possible D gene (5 bases). CDR3 nucleotides: TGTGCCAGCAGGCCCTGGGGGACTGAAGCTTTCTTT. Residues: CASRPWGTEAFF.